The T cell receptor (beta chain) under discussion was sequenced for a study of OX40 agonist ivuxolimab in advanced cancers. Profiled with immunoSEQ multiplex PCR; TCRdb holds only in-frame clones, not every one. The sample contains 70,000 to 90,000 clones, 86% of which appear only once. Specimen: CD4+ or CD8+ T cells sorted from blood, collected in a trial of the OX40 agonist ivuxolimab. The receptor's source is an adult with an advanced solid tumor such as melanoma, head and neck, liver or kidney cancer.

In nucleotides, the CDR3 is TGTGCCAGCAGCTTGGGACTAGCGGAGAGGGTAGCCAAAAACATTCAGTACTTC. It translates to CASSLGLAERVAKNIQYF. The rearrangement uses TRBV7-9 and TRBJ2-4, with TRBD2 identical over 11 bases. V lost 3 bases and J lost 0; bases outside the gene matches: 7. The CDR3 is 18 residues long. Germline V gene lookup returns CDR1 SEHNR and CDR2 FQNEAQ (reference sequence).